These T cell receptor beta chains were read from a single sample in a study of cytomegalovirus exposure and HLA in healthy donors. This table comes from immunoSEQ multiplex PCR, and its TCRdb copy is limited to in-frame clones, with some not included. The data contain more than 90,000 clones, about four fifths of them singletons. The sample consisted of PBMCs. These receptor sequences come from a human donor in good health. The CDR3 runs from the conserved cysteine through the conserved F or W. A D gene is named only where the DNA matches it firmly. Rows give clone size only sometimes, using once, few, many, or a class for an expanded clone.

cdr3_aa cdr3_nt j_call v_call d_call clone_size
CASRSGANVLTF TGTGCCAGCCGCTCTGGGGCCAACGTCCTGACTTTC TRBJ2-6 TRBV7-2 . .
CASSLSGGRGNTIYF TGTGCCAGCAGCCTAAGCGGAGGTCGCGGAAACACCATATATTTT TRBJ1-3 TRBV7-6 . .
CASSPRGGVGTNEKLFF TGTGCCAGCAGCCCCCGGGGTGGGGTGGGTACTAATGAAAAACTGTTTTTT TRBJ1-4 TRBV27 . few
CASSFSIRETHYEQYF TGTGCCAGCAGCTTTAGTATCCGGGAGACACACTACGAGCAGTACTTC TRBJ2-7 TRBV11-3 . .
CASAKGRVPYGYTF TGTGCTAGTGCAAAAGGGCGGGTACCCTATGGCTACACCTTC TRBJ1-2 TRBV12-5 . once
CASSLGTATDTQYF TGTGCCAGCTCACTCGGGACAGCCACAGATACGCAGTATTTT TRBJ2-3 TRBV18 TRBD1 .
CASTGRDHEQYF TGTGCCAGTACTGGGCGGGACCACGAGCAGTACTTC TRBJ2-7 TRBV19 . few
CASSLVTASRSTDTQYF TGTGCCAGCAGCTTAGTAACGGCTAGCCGGAGCACAGATACGCAGTATTTT TRBJ2-3 TRBV7-9 . once
CSVEKNRGNYGYTF TGCAGCGTTGAAAAGAATCGGGGGAACTATGGCTACACCTTC TRBJ1-2 TRBV29-1 . .
CASSQERQPETQYF TGCGCCAGCAGCCAAGAGCGGCAACCGGAGACCCAGTACTTC TRBJ2-5 TRBV4-3 . .
CASSSSLDRGGSEQYF TGTGCCAGCAGCTCCAGCTTGGACAGGGGGGGTTCCGAGCAGTACTTC TRBJ2-7 TRBV11-3 TRBD1 .
CASSGDRGWTGELFF TGTGCCAGCAGCGGAGACAGGGGATGGACCGGGGAGCTGTTTTTT TRBJ2-2 TRBV5-6 TRBD1 .
CASSQYDRDLAKNIQYF TGCGCCAGCAGCCAATATGACAGAGATCTAGCCAAAAACATTCAGTACTTC TRBJ2-4 TRBV4-1 . .
CASSTGVHEQYF TGTGCCAGCTCAACAGGGGTCCACGAGCAGTACTTC TRBJ2-7 TRBV27 TRBD1 .
CATSRGRDRGDESQPQHF TGTGCCACCAGCAGGGGGAGGGACAGGGGGGATGAAAGTCAGCCCCAGCATTTT TRBJ1-5 TRBV15 TRBD1 .
CASSQGGEQYF TGTGCCAGCAGTCAAGGCGGGGAGCAGTACTTC TRBJ2-7 TRBV7-9 . once
CASSGTGGAPGQPQHF TGTGCCAGCAGTGGTACAGGGGGTGCCCCTGGACAGCCCCAGCATTTT TRBJ1-5 TRBV6-1 TRBD1 .
CASRRRGQMNTEAFF TGTGCCAGCAGACGACGTGGACAGATGAACACTGAAGCTTTCTTT TRBJ1-1 TRBV2 . .
CASRGTGGNEQFF TGTGCCAGTAGAGGGACAGGGGGAAATGAGCAGTTCTTC TRBJ2-1 TRBV19 TRBD1 .
CASSQQGPSNQPQHF TGTGCCAGCAGCCAACAGGGACCCAGCAATCAGCCCCAGCATTTT TRBJ1-5 TRBV5-6 . few
CASSEAKRGPYNEQFF TGTGCCAGCAGTGAAGCGAAGCGGGGGCCGTACAATGAGCAGTTCTTC TRBJ2-1 TRBV25-1 TRBD2 .
CASSPLSGRYQETQYF TGTGCCAGCTCACCATTGAGCGGGAGGTACCAAGAGACCCAGTACTTC TRBJ2-5 TRBV18 TRBD2 .
CASSNRARTDTQYF TGCGCCAGCAGTAACAGGGCCCGTACAGATACGCAGTATTTT TRBJ2-3 TRBV10-2 . .
CASSKTGVRDTQYF TGTGCCAGCAGTAAGACAGGGGTGAGGGATACGCAGTATTTT TRBJ2-3 TRBV27 TRBD1 .
CASSDRGAGETQYF TGTGCCAGTAGTGACAGGGGTGCGGGAGAGACCCAGTACTTC TRBJ2-5 TRBV19 TRBD1 .
CASSATSGGGRSTDTQYF TGTGCCAGCAGCGCGACTAGCGGGGGGGGCAGAAGCACAGATACGCAGTATTTT TRBJ2-3 TRBV11-1 TRBD2 .
CASSQGQGAWTDTQYF TGCGCCAGCAGCCAGGGACAGGGGGCCTGGACAGATACGCAGTATTTT TRBJ2-3 TRBV4-3 TRBD1 once
CASSPYTGELFF TGTGCCAGCAGTCCCTACACCGGGGAGCTGTTTTTT TRBJ2-2 TRBV11-2 . .
CATSRDQGDEQYF TGTGCCACCAGCAGGGACCAAGGGGACGAGCAGTACTTC TRBJ2-7 TRBV15 . .
CASSLGITGAYEQYF TGTGCCAGCAGCTTAGGGATAACGGGGGCCTACGAGCAGTACTTC TRBJ2-7 TRBV7-2 . .
CASRTNGPTDGQPQHF TGTGCCAGTAGGACTAACGGACCGACGGACGGTCAGCCCCAGCATTTT TRBJ1-5 TRBV19 . .
CASSKRTGSDTQYF TGTGCCAGCAGCAAGAGGACAGGGTCAGATACGCAGTATTTT TRBJ2-3 TRBV11-3 TRBD1 .
CASSIQAGELFF TGTGCCAGTAGTATTCAGGCCGGGGAGCTGTTTTTT TRBJ2-2 TRBV19 . many
CASTRSGGRTYEQYF TGTGCCAGCACGCGGTCCGGGGGGCGAACCTACGAGCAGTACTTC TRBJ2-7 TRBV28 . .
CASSRGLGQADEAFF TGTGCCAGCAGCCGGGGATTGGGACAGGCCGATGAAGCTTTCTTT TRBJ1-1 TRBV13 TRBD1 .
CASSQADRVSNEQFF TGTGCCAGCAGCCAGGCCGACAGGGTTAGTAATGAGCAGTTCTTC TRBJ2-1 TRBV4-2 TRBD1 .
CAWSWGGTNPDKPQHF TGTGCCTGGAGTTGGGGCGGGACGAACCCGGATAAGCCCCAGCATTTT TRBJ1-5 TRBV30 . .
CASSSDIRRGGTYGYTF TGTGCCAGCAGCTCAGATATACGACGGGGGGGAACCTATGGCTACACCTTC TRBJ1-2 TRBV5-5 . .
CASGFAGGDTGELFF TGCGCCAGCGGCTTCGCGGGAGGGGACACCGGGGAGCTGTTTTTT TRBJ2-2 TRBV4-3 TRBD2 .
CASSLVSGEDEQFF TGTGCCAGCAGCTTGGTATCGGGGGAAGATGAGCAGTTCTTC TRBJ2-1 TRBV5-4 . few
CARTCRSDTQYF TGCGCCAGGACTTGTCGGTCAGATACGCAGTATTTT TRBJ2-3 TRBV10-1 . .
CASSQLGDRGSNQPQHF TGCGCCAGCAGCCAATTAGGGGACAGGGGCAGCAATCAGCCCCAGCATTTT TRBJ1-5 TRBV4-1 TRBD1 once